This T cell receptor beta chain was identified in a study of PD-L1 blockade in urothelial cancer. Study information: The study started patients on atezolizumab around 2014, giving 1,200 mg intravenously every 3 weeks. At 6 weeks and at 3 weeks (second dose) after treatment start, blood was analyzed. Study-level points and caveats: Durable-benefit patients had greater expansion of tumor-associated blood clones at 3 weeks.

The method was immunoSEQ multiplex PCR; TCRdb's version includes in-frame clones alone and lacks a portion of them. The table includes under 130,000 clones, under 85% detected once. Sample contribution per patient ranged from 1 to 8, covering pretreatment and on-treatment. As for this clone: The antigen is unknown.

The CDR3 runs 16 residues. The V segment lost 0 bases and the J segment 10 bases; nucleotides outside the gene matches: 9. Germline V gene data show CDR1 as MRHNA and CDR2 as SNTAGT. Specimen: PBMCs, collected around atezolizumab (anti-PD-L1) treatment. The TCR comes from a man aged 45 to 65 with urothelial cancer. The chain combines TRBV6-4 with TRBJ2-1; 10 nucleotides line up with TRBD2. CDR3 in DNA: TGTGCCAGCAGTGACTCGCCCAGCGGGAGGGCCAGGGAGCAGTTCTTC. This codes for CASSDSPSGRAREQFF.